A single sample is the source of the 29 T cell receptor beta chains below, sequenced in a study of cytomegalovirus exposure and HLA in healthy donors. Both 60 Vbeta primers and 13 Jbeta primers went into the PCR. The repertoire was sequenced with immunoSEQ multiplex PCR; TCRdb's copy has only in-frame clones and lacks some. This sample's clone table lists about 130,000 clones. The specimen was PBMCs. The receptors here all came from a man aged 35-49 years in good health and CMV-seronegative.

The rearrangement joins TRBV28 to TRBJ2-7; D ambiguous. The CDR3 covers 12 residues. CDR1 and CDR2 (germline): MDHEN, SYDVKM. V lost 10 bases, J lost 2 bases, and 12 bases lay in between. Here the CDR3 reads CATTTPAYEQYF. The CDR3 region has the DNA TGTGCCACCACTACCCCGGCCTACGAGCAGTACTTC.

The V and J genes are TRBV4-3 and TRBJ1-1; D possibly corresponds to TRBD1 (5 bases). Trimming shortened V by 0 bases and J by 3 bases, and 14 bases separated the two germline ends. This CDR3 has 16 residues. Germline CDR1 reads LGHNA; CDR2 reads YSLEER. CDR3 residues: CASSQDDFGGDTEAFF. DNA of the CDR3: TGCGCCAGCAGCCAAGATGATTTCGGGGGGGACACTGAAGCTTTCTTT.

The V and J genes are TRBV5-1 and TRBJ2-7, with D unresolved. The CDR3 runs 15 residues. With 0 bases removed from V and 2 bases from J, the gap between germline ends came to 12 bases. From germline, CDR1 is SGHRS and CDR2 YFSETQ. The CDR3 DNA sequence: TGCGCCAGCAGCTTGGATGCCGGGTCGGCCTACGAGCAGTACTTC. It encodes CASSLDAGSAYEQYF. The whole variable domain, remainder taken from reference TRBV5-1 and TRBJ2-7, is KAGVTQTPRYLIKTRGQQVTLSCSPISGHRSVSWYQQTPGQGLQFLFEYFSETQRNKGNFPGRFSGRQFSNSRSEMNVSTLELGDSALYLCASSLDAGSAYEQYFGPGTRLTVT.

Concerning this clone: Other DNA variants within this sample encode the same CDR3. The V call is TRBV7-6, the J call TRBJ1-5; D not certain. The CDR3 extends over 13 amino acids. Germline V gene lookup returns CDR1 SGHVS and CDR2 FNYEAQ. Between the trimmed V and J ends, which lost 4 bases and 4 bases, there was a span of 8 bases. The CDR3 bases are TGTGCCAGCAGCTATAACAGTAATCAGCCCCAGCATTTT. It specifies CASSYNSNQPQHF.

V usage is TRBV13 and J usage is TRBJ2-7, with 8 bases fitting TRBD2. Trimming cost V 2 bases and J 2 bases; bases outside gene matches: 14. The CDR3 runs to 18 residues. The germline V gene has CDR1 PRHDT and CDR2 FYEKMQ (reference sequence). In DNA, the CDR3 is TGTGCCAGCAGCTTAACCCTCTCGCGGGAGGAGTATACCTACGAGCAGTACTTC. Translating gives CASSLTLSREEYTYEQYF. The full variable domain, with the rest looked up from reference TRBV13 and TRBJ2-7, is AAGVIQSPRHLIKEKRETATLKCYPIPRHDTVYWYQQGPGQDPQFLISFYEKMQSDKGSIPDRFSAQQFSDYHSELNMSSLELGDSALYFCASSLTLSREEYTYEQYFGPGTRLTVT.

The genes are TRBV5-4 and TRBJ2-2; D is perhaps TRBD2 (5 bases). The CDR3 length is 13 residues. Per the germline V gene, CDR1 is SGHNT and CDR2 is YYREEE (reference sequence). V was shortened by 3 bases and J by 4 bases, with 7 bases between the two germline ends. In DNA, the CDR3 is TGTGCCAGCAGCTCACTAGGCACCGGGGAGCTGTTTTTT. Amino acid sequence: CASSSLGTGELFF.

The rearrangement links TRBV2 to TRBJ1-1, with 10 bases aligning to TRBD1. Trimming removed 4 bases from V and 2 bases from J; junction bases left unmatched: 4. Germline-derived CDR1 and CDR2 are SNHLY and FYNNEI. The CDR3 spans 15 residues. Here the CDR3 DNA reads TGTGCCAGCAGTGGACAGGGGGCTGGAAACACTGAAGCTTTCTTT. This codes for CASSGQGAGNTEAFF.

The genes are TRBV4-2 and TRBJ2-3; TRBD1 matches 7 bases. Germline V gene data show CDR1 as LGHNA and CDR2 as YNFKEQ. This CDR3 spans 15 amino acids. The trim removed 3 bases at V and 4 bases at J, leaving 7 bases unmatched. This chain's CDR3 is CASSHLDRLSDTQYF. Here the CDR3 DNA reads TGTGCCAGCAGCCACTTGGACAGGCTGTCAGATACGCAGTATTTT.

This chain joins TRBV19 and TRBJ2-7, with 7 positions matching TRBD1. The V and J ends lost 10 bases and 3 bases, in that order; junction bases with no gene match: 9. Germline CDR1 and CDR2: LNHDA and SQIVND (reference sequence). This CDR3 has 13 residues. The CDR3 reads CATAHRGNYEQYF. The CDR3 DNA is TGTGCCACCGCCCACAGGGGTAACTACGAGCAGTACTTC.

The chain has TRBV5-4 and TRBJ2-5; TRBD2 matches 11 bases. V was clipped by 0 bases and J by 1 base; unmatched bases: 5. This CDR3 region has 17 residues. Germline V gene data show CDR1 as SGHNT and CDR2 as YYREEE (reference sequence). DNA of the CDR3: TGTGCCAGCAGCTTGGTAGGACTAGCGGGCCTCCAAGAGACCCAGTACTTC. It translates to CASSLVGLAGLQETQYF. Together with reference TRBV5-4 and TRBJ2-5, the CDR3 gives the full variable domain: ETGVTQSPTHLIKTRGQQVTLRCSSQSGHNTVSWYQQALGQGPQFIFQYYREEENGRGNFPPRFSGLQFPNYSSELNVNALELDDSALYLCASSLVGLAGLQETQYFGPGTRLLVL.

The genes are TRBV4-2 and TRBJ2-7, with D possibly matching TRBD2 (6 bases). V lost 0 bases and J 0 bases, leaving 12 bases between the germline ends. Germline assignment: CDR1 LGHNA and CDR2 YNFKEQ. The CDR3 covers 16 residues. The CDR3 DNA follows: TGTGCCAGCAGCCAAGAAGGAGGGCAAAACTCCTACGAGCAGTACTTC. The encoded protein is CASSQEGGQNSYEQYF.

The genes are TRBV5-6 and TRBJ2-2; D is unclear. Trimming took 1 base from V and 9 from J, leaving 7 bases between them. This CDR3 region has 12 residues. The V gene's germline CDR1 is SGHDT and CDR2 YYEEEE. The CDR3 reads CASSLNLRELFF. Here the CDR3 DNA reads TGTGCCAGCAGCTTGAACTTACGGGAGCTGTTTTTT. Supplemented by reference TRBV5-6 and TRBJ2-2, the full variable domain reads DAGVTQSPTHLIKTRGQQVTLRCSPKSGHDTVSWYQQALGQGPQFIFQYYEEEERQRGNFPDRFSGHQFPNYSSELNVNALLLGDSALYLCASSLNLRELFFGEGSRLTVL.

The J gene is TRBJ2-5, the V gene TRBV27; TRBD1 aligns across 10 bases. V gave up 7 bases and J gave up 6 bases; unmatched junction bases: 11. Germline-derived CDR1 and CDR2 are MNHEY and SMNVEV (reference sequence). There are 15 residues in the CDR3. The CDR3 protein is CASTRDRGSLQTQYF. The CDR3 nucleotides read TGTGCCAGCACCCGGGACAGGGGTTCGTTGCAGACCCAGTACTTC.

The CDR3 DNA is TGTGCCAGCAGCCAGGCAGGACTAGCGGGAGAGCCCGGCAATGAGCAGTTCTTC. Its protein product is CASSQAGLAGEPGNEQFF. V and J are TRBV4-2 and TRBJ2-1, with TRBD2 matching over 13 bases. Germline CDR1 reads LGHNA; CDR2 reads YNFKEQ. The CDR3 contains 18 residues. Trimming took 3 bases from V and 6 from J; bases not matched to a gene: 11.

The chain combines TRBV10-3 with TRBJ1-1, with TRBD1 as a possible D gene (5 bases). This CDR3 spans 13 amino acids. The V end was cut by 6 bases, the J end by 1 base, with 9 bases between. Germline CDR1 is ENHRY and CDR2 is SYGVKD. The CDR3, as DNA: TGTGCCATCAGCCCACAGGCGAACACTGAAGCTTTCTTT. Translating gives CAISPQANTEAFF.

The chain recombines TRBV28 with TRBJ2-1; D is perhaps TRBD2 (5 bases). V was trimmed by 6 bases and J by 9 bases, leaving 15 bases between them. The germline V gene has CDR1 MDHEN and CDR2 SYDVKM. The CDR3 has 13 residues. In nucleotides, the CDR3 is TGTGCCAGCAGGGCTTATTATGAGGGTGAGCAGTTCTTC. Translation: CASRAYYEGEQFF.

This sequence joins TRBV7-6 and TRBJ2-7, with 7 bases aligning to TRBD1. CDR3 length: 15 amino acids. Per the germline V gene, CDR1 is SGHVS and CDR2 is FNYEAQ. V dropped 5 bases and J dropped 0; count of bases not matched to a gene: 7. CDR3 bases: TGTGCCAGCAGCCAGGAAGGGGGCTTCTCCTACGAGCAGTACTTC. Amino acids: CASSQEGGFSYEQYF. The whole variable domain, filled in from reference TRBV7-6 and TRBJ2-7, reads GAGVSQSPRYKVTKRGQDVALRCDPISGHVSLYWYRQALGQGPEFLTYFNYEAQQDKSGLPNDRFSAERPEGSISTLTIQRTEQRDSAMYRCASSQEGGFSYEQYFGPGTRLTVT.

V gene TRBV9 combines with J gene TRBJ2-1; 10 nucleotides agree with TRBD2. The CDR3 extends over 16 amino acids. The ends lost 0 bases at V and 3 bases at J; junction bases unmatched: 3. Germline loops: CDR1 SGDLS, CDR2 YYNGEE. As DNA, the CDR3 is TGTGCCAGCAGCGTAGGAGGACTAGCGGACTACAATGAGCAGTTCTTC. It codes for CASSVGGLADYNEQFF. The full variable domain, with the rest looked up from reference TRBV9 and TRBJ2-1, is DSGVTQTPKHLITATGQRVTLRCSPRSGDLSVYWYQQSLDQGLQFLIQYYNGEERAKGNILERFSAQQFPDLHSELNLSSLELGDSALYFCASSVGGLADYNEQFFGPGTRLTVL.

Remarks on this clone: The sample carries other DNA sequences with the same CDR3. The chain couples TRBV7-9 to TRBJ1-3; possible D gene TRBD1, 6 bases. There are 14 residues in the CDR3. V shed 8 bases and J shed 4 bases, with 15 bases lying between them. Germline V gives CDR1 SEHNR, CDR2 FQNEAQ (reference sequence). This CDR3 reads CASPGGGSGNTIYF. DNA for the CDR3: TGTGCCAGCCCCGGGGGGGGCTCCGGAAACACCATATATTTT.

The chain couples TRBV30 to TRBJ2-7; 9 bases are shared with TRBD2. Germline V gives CDR1 GTSNPN, CDR2 SVGIG (reference sequence). This CDR3 is built from 13 residues. Trimming at V came to 2 bases and at J to 9 bases, leaving 8 bases not matched to a gene. In DNA form, the CDR3 reads TGTGCCTGGAGTTTAACCCGACTAGCGGTGCAGTACTTC. This encodes CAWSLTRLAVQYF.

The V call is TRBV4-1, the J call TRBJ2-5; tentatively, D is TRBD1 (6 bases). The germline gives CDR1 MGHRA, CDR2 YSYEKL. The CDR3 is 16 amino acids. Trimming left V 4 bases short and J 5 bases short, with 20 bases between. CDR3 region: CASSRRRTAGMETQYF. The CDR3 DNA sequence: TGCGCCAGCAGCCGCCGTCGGACAGCCGGGATGGAGACCCAGTACTTC.

The chain recombines TRBV19 with TRBJ2-3; the D is unclear. The V gene's germline CDR1 is LNHDA and CDR2 SQIVND (reference sequence). Trimming took 2 bases from V and 5 from J, leaving 14 bases between them. There are 15 residues in the CDR3. As DNA, the CDR3 is TGTGCCAGTAGTATATGGGTCGTGCCGGGAGATACGCAGTATTTT. Protein sequence: CASSIWVVPGDTQYF.

This rearrangement joins TRBV2 to TRBJ2-3, with a tentative D call TRBD2 (5 bases). Germline assignment: CDR1 SNHLY and CDR2 FYNNEI. CDR3 size: 13 residues. Trimming shortened V by 9 bases and J by 0 bases, and 10 bases separated the two germline ends. CDR3 region: CARGGGSTDTQYF. CDR3 nucleotide sequence: TGTGCCAGGGGCGGCGGGAGCACAGATACGCAGTATTTT.

The chain uses TRBV6-1 and TRBJ1-5, with TRBD1 as a possible D gene (6 bases). CDR3 length: 15 residues. Germline CDR1 reads MNHNS; CDR2 reads SASEGT. Trimming stripped 7 bases from V and 1 base from J, with 14 bases between. The CDR3 DNA reads as TGTGCCAGCACAGTAGGCCAGGGGAGCAATCAGCCCCAGCATTTT. It is translated as CASTVGQGSNQPQHF.

V and J are TRBV7-6 and TRBJ2-1; D is perhaps TRBD2 (5 bases). The CDR3 consists of 16 residues. Germline CDR1 is SGHVS and CDR2 is FNYEAQ. The ends were cut back, 5 bases at V and 2 bases at J, with 16 bases in the middle. The CDR3 coding sequence is TGTGCCAGCAGCCCCTATGGGAGTATGGCCTACAATGAGCAGTTCTTC. This translates into CASSPYGSMAYNEQFF.

The chain recombines TRBV25-1 with TRBJ1-4; D gene uncertain. V lost 0 bases to trimming and J lost 0 bases, with 11 bases between them. This CDR3 region has 17 residues. CDR1 and CDR2 (germline): MGHDK, SYGVNS. The chain's CDR3 is CASSEYQWFATNEKLFF. The CDR3 DNA is TGTGCCAGCAGTGAATATCAGTGGTTTGCAACTAATGAAAAACTGTTTTTT.

The chain has TRBV4-3 and TRBJ1-3; D is unclear. Looked up from germline, CDR1 is LGHNA and CDR2 is YSLEER. There are 15 residues in the CDR3. Deletions cut 0 bases from V and 2 bases from J, with 8 bases between. CDR3 residues: CASSQEEGAGNTIYF. Here the CDR3 DNA reads TGCGCCAGCAGCCAAGAAGAAGGAGCTGGAAACACCATATATTTT.

This chain uses TRBV5-1 with TRBJ2-6; D unresolved. The CDR3 consists of 15 residues. Germline-derived CDR1 and CDR2 are SGHRS and YFSETQ. The ends were cut back, 4 bases at V and 3 bases at J, with 11 bases in the middle. The CDR3 nucleotides read TGCGCCAGCAGCGCCTCAGGTGATGGGGCCAACGTCCTGACTTTC. Protein sequence: CASSASGDGANVLTF. The whole variable domain, filled in from reference TRBV5-1 and TRBJ2-6, reads KAGVTQTPRYLIKTRGQQVTLSCSPISGHRSVSWYQQTPGQGLQFLFEYFSETQRNKGNFPGRFSGRQFSNSRSEMNVSTLELGDSALYLCASSASGDGANVLTFGAGSRLTVL.

This chain links TRBV10-3 with TRBJ2-7; TRBD1 matches at 7 bases. Trimming cost V 3 bases and J 0 bases; bases outside gene matches: 5. The germline V gene has CDR1 ENHRY and CDR2 SYGVKD. The CDR3 has 15 amino acids. CDR3 sequence (DNA): TGTGCCATCAGTGAAGGACAGGACAACTCCTACGAGCAGTACTTC. Translating gives CAISEGQDNSYEQYF.